A single sample is the source of the 21 T cell receptor beta chains below, sequenced in a study of blood T cell repertoires in COVID-19. This table comes from immunoSEQ multiplex PCR, and its TCRdb copy is limited to in-frame clones, with some not included. The sample contains around 130,000 clones, approximately 84% of which appear only once. The sample comprised peripheral blood. These receptors were collected from a woman over 75 with acute or convalescent COVID-19.

This chain links TRBV5-4 with TRBJ2-5; tentatively, D is TRBD2 (5 bases). Germline V gene lookup returns CDR1 SGHNT and CDR2 YYREEE (reference sequence). Trimming left V 5 bases short and J 3 bases short, with 14 bases between. CDR3 length: 14 residues. This CDR3 reads CASSSKSGKETQYF. The CDR3 nucleotides read TGTGCCAGCAGTTCTAAGTCCGGGAAAGAGACCCAGTACTTC.

The chain combines TRBV4-1 with TRBJ1-6, with TRBD1 matching 9 bases. Trimming took 0 bases from V and 4 from J; bases not matched to a gene: 10. Looked up from germline, CDR1 is MGHRA and CDR2 is YSYEKL. This CDR3 region has 19 residues. CDR3 in DNA: TGCGCCAGCAGCCAAGATTCGACAGGGGGAAGCAAATATAATTCACCCCTCCACTTT. It encodes CASSQDSTGGSKYNSPLHF.

The V and J genes are TRBV12-3 or TRBV12-4 and TRBJ1-4; D perhaps matches TRBD1 (5 bases). The CDR3 has 13 amino acids. The ends were cut back, 5 bases at V and 8 bases at J, with 12 bases in the middle. The CDR3 is CASSPNRGEKLFF. The DNA of the CDR3 is TGTGCCAGCAGTCCCAATAGGGGAGAAAAACTGTTTTTT.

Only one count was recorded for this clone. DNA of the CDR3: TGTGCTAGTGGTTTGAGCGGGGGATCGACTGAAGCTTTCTTT. Protein sequence: CASGLSGGSTEAFF. The chain couples TRBV12-5 to TRBJ1-1; maybe TRBD1 (5 bases). Trimming shortened V by 2 bases and J by 5 bases, and 12 bases separated the two germline ends. The CDR3 totals 14 residues. Looked up from germline, CDR1 is LGHNT and CDR2 is FRNRAP. Combining the CDR3 with reference TRBV12-5 and TRBJ1-1 gives the whole variable domain DARVTQTPRHKVTEMGQEVTMRCQPILGHNTVFWYRQTMMQGLELLAYFRNRAPLDDSGMPKDRFSAEMPDATLATLKIQPSEPRDSAVYFCASGLSGGSTEAFFGQGTRLTVV.

The V call is TRBV7-9, the J call TRBJ2-7; a weak D match, TRBD1 (5 bases). Trimming cost V 1 base and J 4 bases, with 8 bases left between them. The CDR3 covers 13 residues. In germline, CDR1 is SEHNR, CDR2 FQNEAQ (reference sequence). CDR3 coding DNA: TGTGCCAGCAGCTTAGGGGGCGAGTACGAGCAGTACTTC. It codes for CASSLGGEYEQYF.

CDR3 bases: TGCGCCAGCAGCCGGGTCGTCAAGACGGAAGACTCGGATAATTCACCCCTCCACTTT. Translated: CASSRVVKTEDSDNSPLHF. The chain employs TRBV4-3 and TRBJ1-6; D gene ambiguous. Germline values: CDR1 LGHNA, CDR2 YSLEER. Trimming pared 4 bases from V and 5 bases from J, leaving 24 bases between. The length of the CDR3 is 19 residues.

This CDR3 reads CASSVDYRGYEQYF. The CDR3 DNA reads as TGTGCCAGCAGCGTAGATTACAGGGGCTACGAGCAGTACTTC. V is TRBV9 and J is TRBJ2-7; 7 nucleotides agree with TRBD1. Trimming cost V 0 bases and J 3 bases; bases outside gene matches: 3. Germline CDR1 and CDR2: SGDLS and YYNGEE. This CDR3 contains 14 residues.

J is TRBJ2-2 and V is TRBV7-2, with 12 bases identical to TRBD2. Germline V gives CDR1 SGHTA, CDR2 FQGNSA. This CDR3 spans 18 amino acids. Unmatched junction bases numbered 10, after V lost 3 bases and J lost 5 bases. CDR3 nucleotide sequence: TGTGCCAGCAGCTTTCCTAGCGGGAGGGCCTTAGGGACCGGGGAGCTGTTTTTT. Its protein product is CASSFPSGRALGTGELFF. Supplemented by reference TRBV7-2 and TRBJ2-2, the full variable domain reads GAGVSQSPSNKVTEKGKDVELRCDPISGHTALYWYRQSLGQGLEFLIYFQGNSAPDKSGLPSDRFSAERTGGSVSTLTIQRTQQEDSAVYLCASSFPSGRALGTGELFFGEGSRLTVL.

This clone was detected only once. The V gene is TRBV3-1 (or the pseudogene TRBV3-2), the J gene TRBJ2-1, with 15 nucleotides matching TRBD2. The germline V gene has CDR1 LGHDT and CDR2 YNNKEL (reference sequence). The V gene end was trimmed by 4 bases and the J gene end by 6 bases; junction bases not matched to a gene: 4. CDR3 length: 16 amino acids. The CDR3 sequence is CASSRGLAGGGNEQFF. The CDR3 nucleotides read TGTGCCAGCAGCCGGGGACTAGCGGGAGGAGGCAATGAGCAGTTCTTC.

This clone was detected only once. This sequence joins TRBV5-5 and TRBJ1-4, with D hard to call. The ends were cut back, 4 bases at V and 8 bases at J, with 9 bases in the middle. The CDR3 extends over 12 amino acids. CDR1 and CDR2 (germline): SGHKS, YYEKEE (reference sequence). The CDR3 region is CASSKTAEKLFF. The CDR3 coding sequence is TGTGCCAGCAGCAAAACTGCGGAAAAACTGTTTTTT.

The chain carries TRBV5-6 and TRBJ1-6; 9 nucleotides align to TRBD1. The CDR3 runs to 15 residues. Germline V gives CDR1 SGHDT, CDR2 YYEEEE. V was clipped by 4 bases and J by 7 bases; unmatched bases: 6. CDR3 coding DNA: TGTGCCAGCAGCGTGCGGACAGGGGTAAATTCACCCCTCCACTTT. Protein sequence: CASSVRTGVNSPLHF.

This clone was recorded only once. The rearrangement joins TRBV7-9 to TRBJ1-6; D remains unclear. There are 13 residues in the CDR3. The germline V and J ends were trimmed by 4 bases and 4 bases, with 5 bases remaining between them. Per germline, CDR1 SEHNR and CDR2 FQNEAQ (reference sequence). CDR3 sequence: CASSSAYNSPLHF. The CDR3 coding sequence is TGTGCCAGCAGCTCCGCGTATAATTCACCCCTCCACTTT.

This clone was picked up a small number of times. The genes are TRBV6-2 or TRBV6-3 and TRBJ1-1; perhaps TRBD1 as D (6 bases). The CDR3 contains 14 residues. From germline, CDR1 is MNHEY and CDR2 SVGEGT. The germline V and J ends were trimmed by 4 bases and 4 bases, with 13 bases remaining between them. The CDR3 nucleotides are TGTGCCAGCAGTTTTAGGGGGAGGGGCACTGAAGCTTTCTTT. This gives the protein CASSFRGRGTEAFF.

The chain recombines TRBV6-2 or TRBV6-3 with TRBJ1-1, with no clear D. The V gene's germline CDR1 is MNHEY and CDR2 SVGEGT. The CDR3 sequence is 16 residues long. Trimming took off 2 bases at V and 5 bases at J, with 18 bases between the two ends. The CDR3 DNA reads as TGTGCCAGCAGTTACGGTTATGGAGGGCGGTCGACTGAAGCTTTCTTT. This encodes CASSYGYGGRSTEAFF.

This clone has only a few counts. The CDR3 region is CASSTGQVIAGSPLHF. CDR3 nucleotides: TGTGCCAGTAGTACGGGACAGGTTATAGCAGGTTCACCCCTCCACTTT. The J gene is TRBJ1-6, the V gene TRBV19; TRBD1 matches 8 bases. V trimming: 4 bases; J trimming: 9 bases; junction bases outside the gene matches: 11. CDR1 and CDR2 (germline): LNHDA, SQIVND (reference sequence). This CDR3 spans 16 amino acids. The full variable domain, its missing parts supplied by reference TRBV19 and TRBJ1-6, is DGGITQSPKYLFRKEGQNVTLSCEQNLNHDAMYWYRQDPGQGLRLIYYSQIVNDFQKGDIAEGYSVSREKKESFPLTVTSAQKNPTAFYLCASSTGQVIAGSPLHFGNGTRLTVT.

The rearrangement joins TRBV6-1 to TRBJ2-1; 11 positions agree with TRBD2. This CDR3 spans 18 amino acids. The V gene's germline CDR1 is MNHNS and CDR2 SASEGT. V lost 2 bases and J lost 11; bases outside the gene matches: 17. The DNA for the CDR3 is TGTGCCAGCAGTGAATTGGCGGGCGGTCTAGCGGGGGGCTCCAAGCAGTTCTTC. Translation gives CASSELAGGLAGGSKQFF.

The sample holds one count of this clone. V is TRBV19 and J is TRBJ1-6; a possible D gene is TRBD1 (5 bases). Germline CDR1 and CDR2: LNHDA and SQIVND (reference sequence). CDR3 length: 16 residues. V lost 3 bases and J lost 5, with 14 bases in between. In DNA form, the CDR3 reads TGTGCCAGTAGTATTGGTCGGCCAGGGAATAATTCACCCCTCCACTTT. Translated: CASSIGRPGNNSPLHF.

The chain has TRBV9 and TRBJ2-1, with 7 bases lining up with TRBD1. CDR1 and CDR2 (germline): SGDLS, YYNGEE. This CDR3 has 15 amino acids. With V trimmed by 4 bases and J by 2 bases, 6 bases remained unmatched. CDR3 amino acids: CASSPRDRTYNEQFF. As DNA, the CDR3 is TGTGCCAGCAGCCCCCGGGACAGAACCTACAATGAGCAGTTCTTC.

The rearrangement uses TRBV4-2 and TRBJ1-1; TRBD1 aligns across 7 bases. This CDR3 comprises 14 residues. CDR1 LGHNA and CDR2 YNFKEQ come from the germline V gene. Trimming cost V 4 bases and J 6 bases; bases outside gene matches: 8. CDR3 in amino acids: CASSPSEGAAEAFF. CDR3 in DNA: TGTGCCAGCAGCCCCTCGGAGGGGGCTGCTGAAGCTTTCTTT.

The chain is built from TRBV6-6 and TRBJ1-2; 7 bases are shared with TRBD1. The CDR3 spans 13 residues. Germline values: CDR1 MNHNY, CDR2 SVGAGI (reference sequence). Germline trimming cut 5 bases from V and 5 bases from J; bases unmatched to any gene: 5. The CDR3 here is CASSTGTDYGYTF. For the CDR3, the DNA is TGTGCCAGCAGTACCGGGACAGATTATGGCTACACCTTC.

In its sample, this clone is medium-sized. The V call is TRBV7-2, the J call TRBJ2-3, with 15 bases lining up with TRBD2. Germline values: CDR1 SGHTA, CDR2 FQGNSA. The V and J ends lost 5 bases and 4 bases, in that order; junction bases with no gene match: 4. The CDR3 sequence is 16 residues long. The CDR3 spells CASSPWTSGGADTQYF. The CDR3 DNA follows: TGTGCCAGCAGCCCCTGGACTAGCGGGGGGGCAGATACGCAGTATTTT.